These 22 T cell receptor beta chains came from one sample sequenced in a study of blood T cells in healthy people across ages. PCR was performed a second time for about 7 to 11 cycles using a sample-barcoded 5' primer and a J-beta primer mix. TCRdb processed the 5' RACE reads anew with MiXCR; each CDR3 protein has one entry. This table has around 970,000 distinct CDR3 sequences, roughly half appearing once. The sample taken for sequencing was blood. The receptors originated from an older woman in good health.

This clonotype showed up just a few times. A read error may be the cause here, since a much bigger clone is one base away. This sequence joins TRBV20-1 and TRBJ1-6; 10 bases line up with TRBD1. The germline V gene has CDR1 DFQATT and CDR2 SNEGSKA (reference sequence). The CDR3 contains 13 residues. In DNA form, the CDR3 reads TGCAGTGCTAGGGGACAGGGGAATTCACCCCCCCACTTT. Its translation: CSARGQGNSPPHF.

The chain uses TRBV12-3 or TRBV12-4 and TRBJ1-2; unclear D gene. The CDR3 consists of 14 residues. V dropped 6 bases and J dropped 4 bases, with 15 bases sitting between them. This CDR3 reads CASSSGGGTYGYTF. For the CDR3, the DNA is TGTGCCAGCAGCTCGGGTGGCGGTACCTATGGCTACACCTTC.

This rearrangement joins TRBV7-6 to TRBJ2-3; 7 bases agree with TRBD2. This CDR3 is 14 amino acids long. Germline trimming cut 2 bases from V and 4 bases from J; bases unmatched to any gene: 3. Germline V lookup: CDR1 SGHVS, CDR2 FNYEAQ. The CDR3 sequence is CASSLTSAADTQYF. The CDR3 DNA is TGTGCCAGCAGCTTAACTAGCGCCGCAGATACGCAGTATTTT.

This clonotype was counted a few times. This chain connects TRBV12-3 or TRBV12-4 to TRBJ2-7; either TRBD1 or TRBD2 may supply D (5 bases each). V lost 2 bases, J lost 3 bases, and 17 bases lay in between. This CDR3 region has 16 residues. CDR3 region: CASSLRGAGRVYEQYF. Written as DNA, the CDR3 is TGTGCCAGCAGTTTAAGAGGGGCCGGCCGGGTCTACGAGCAGTACTTC.

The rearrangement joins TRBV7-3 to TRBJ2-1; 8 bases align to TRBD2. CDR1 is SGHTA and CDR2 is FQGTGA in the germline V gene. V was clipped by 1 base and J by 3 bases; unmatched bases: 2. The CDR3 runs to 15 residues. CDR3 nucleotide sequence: TGTGCCAGCAGCTTAAAAGCGGGAGACTACAATGAGCAGTTCTTC. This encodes CASSLKAGDYNEQFF.

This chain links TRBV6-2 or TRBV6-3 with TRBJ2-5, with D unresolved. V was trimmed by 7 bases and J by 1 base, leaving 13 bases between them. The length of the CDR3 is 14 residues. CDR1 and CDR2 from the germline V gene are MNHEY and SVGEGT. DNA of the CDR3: TGTGCCAGCACTGTGGAGACACCCCAAGAGACCCAGTACTTC. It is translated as CASTVETPQETQYF.

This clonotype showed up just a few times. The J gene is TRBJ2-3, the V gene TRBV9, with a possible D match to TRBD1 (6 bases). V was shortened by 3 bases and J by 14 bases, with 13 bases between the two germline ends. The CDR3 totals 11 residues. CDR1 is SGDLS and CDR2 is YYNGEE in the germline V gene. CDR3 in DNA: TGTGCCAGCAGCGCCCAGGGGACACTGTATTTT. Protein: CASSAQGTLYF. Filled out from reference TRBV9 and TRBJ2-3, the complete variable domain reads DSGVTQTPKHLITATGQRVTLRCSPRSGDLSVYWYQQSLDQGLQFLIQYYNGEERAKGNILERFSAQQFPDLHSELNLSSLELGDSALYFCASSAQGTLYFGPGTRLTVL.

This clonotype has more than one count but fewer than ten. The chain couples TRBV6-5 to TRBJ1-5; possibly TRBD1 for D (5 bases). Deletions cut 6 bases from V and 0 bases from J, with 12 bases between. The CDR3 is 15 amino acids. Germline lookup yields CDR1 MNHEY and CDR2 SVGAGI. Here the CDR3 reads CASRRDVLSNQPQHF. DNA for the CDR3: TGTGCCAGCAGACGGGACGTCCTTAGCAATCAGCCCCAGCATTTT.

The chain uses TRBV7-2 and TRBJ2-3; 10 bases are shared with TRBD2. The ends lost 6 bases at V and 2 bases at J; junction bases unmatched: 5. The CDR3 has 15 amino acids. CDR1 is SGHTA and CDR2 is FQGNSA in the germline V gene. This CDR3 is CASRRGLAVTDTQYF. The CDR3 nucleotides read TGTGCCAGCAGACGCGGACTAGCGGTCACAGATACGCAGTATTTT.

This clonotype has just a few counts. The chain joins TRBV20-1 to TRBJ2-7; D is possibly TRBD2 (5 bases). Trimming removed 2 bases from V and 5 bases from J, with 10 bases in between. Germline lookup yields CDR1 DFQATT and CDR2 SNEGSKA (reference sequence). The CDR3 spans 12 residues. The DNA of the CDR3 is TGCAGTGCTAGAAGGACGGGGAACGAGCAGTACTTC. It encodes CSARRTGNEQYF.

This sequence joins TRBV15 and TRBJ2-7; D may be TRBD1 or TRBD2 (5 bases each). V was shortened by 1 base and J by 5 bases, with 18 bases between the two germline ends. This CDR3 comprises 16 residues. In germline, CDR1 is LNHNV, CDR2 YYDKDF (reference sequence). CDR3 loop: CATSRGIGTPGDEQYF. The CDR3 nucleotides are TGTGCCACCAGCAGAGGTATAGGGACCCCCGGGGACGAGCAGTACTTC.

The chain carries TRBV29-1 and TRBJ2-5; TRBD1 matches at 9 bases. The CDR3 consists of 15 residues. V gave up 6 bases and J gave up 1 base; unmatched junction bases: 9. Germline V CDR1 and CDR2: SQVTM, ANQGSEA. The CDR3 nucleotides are TGCAGCGTGAGGGACAGGGCGAGAGGCCAAGAGACCCAGTACTTC. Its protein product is CSVRDRARGQETQYF. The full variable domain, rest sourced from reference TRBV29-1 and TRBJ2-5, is SAVISQKPSRDICQRGTSLTIQCQVDSQVTMMFWYRQQPGQSLTLIATANQGSEATYESGFVIDKFPISRPNLTFSTLTVSNMSPEDSSIYLCSVRDRARGQETQYFGPGTRLLVL.

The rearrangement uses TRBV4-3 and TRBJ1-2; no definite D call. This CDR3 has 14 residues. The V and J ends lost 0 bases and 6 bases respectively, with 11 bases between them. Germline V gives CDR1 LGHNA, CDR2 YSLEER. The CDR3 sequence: CASSQDLNSNGYTF. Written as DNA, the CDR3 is TGCGCCAGCAGCCAAGACTTAAATTCGAATGGCTACACCTTC.

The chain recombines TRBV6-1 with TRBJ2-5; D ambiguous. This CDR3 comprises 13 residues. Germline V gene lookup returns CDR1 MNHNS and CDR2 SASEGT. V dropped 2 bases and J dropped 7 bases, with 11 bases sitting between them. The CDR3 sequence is CASSEFPEVTQYF. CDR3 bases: TGTGCCAGCAGTGAATTCCCCGAAGTGACCCAGTACTTC.

CDR3 in DNA: TGCGCCAGCAGCCGTGGGGATACCTACGAGCAGTACTTC. Protein sequence: CASSRGDTYEQYF. The rearrangement joins TRBV5-1 to TRBJ2-7; no clear D. This CDR3 spans 13 amino acids. V lost 4 bases to trimming and J lost 2 bases, with 10 bases between them. The V gene's germline CDR1 is SGHRS and CDR2 YFSETQ.

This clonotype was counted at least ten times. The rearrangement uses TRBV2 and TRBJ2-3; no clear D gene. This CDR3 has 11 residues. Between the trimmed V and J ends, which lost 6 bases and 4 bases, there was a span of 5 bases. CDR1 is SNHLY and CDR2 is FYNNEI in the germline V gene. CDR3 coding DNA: TGTGCCAGCAGCGCCGCAGATACGCAGTATTTT. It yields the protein CASSAADTQYF.

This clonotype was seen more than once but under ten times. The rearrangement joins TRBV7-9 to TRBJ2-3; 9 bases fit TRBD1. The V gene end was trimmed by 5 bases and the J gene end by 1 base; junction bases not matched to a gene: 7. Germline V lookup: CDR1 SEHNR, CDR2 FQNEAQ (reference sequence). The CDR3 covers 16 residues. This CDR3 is CASSTRTGEGTDTQYF. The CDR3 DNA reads TGTGCCAGCAGCACTCGGACAGGGGAGGGCACAGATACGCAGTATTTT.

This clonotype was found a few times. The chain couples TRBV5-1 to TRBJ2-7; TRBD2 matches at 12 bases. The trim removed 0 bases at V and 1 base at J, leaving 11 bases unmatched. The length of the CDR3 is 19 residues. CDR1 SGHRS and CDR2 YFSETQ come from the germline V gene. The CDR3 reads CASSLAESSGRAGSYEQYF. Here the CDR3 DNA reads TGCGCCAGCAGCTTGGCCGAGTCTAGCGGGAGGGCCGGATCCTACGAGCAGTACTTC.

DNA for the CDR3: TGTGCCAGCAGGTTGGGGGGGGGAAAACTGTTTTTT. The encoded protein is CASRLGGGKLFF. The chain carries TRBV2 and TRBJ1-4; tentative D call: TRBD1 (5 bases). From germline, CDR1 is SNHLY and CDR2 FYNNEI. The V and J ends lost 6 bases and 10 bases respectively, with 12 bases between them. The length of the CDR3 is 12 residues.

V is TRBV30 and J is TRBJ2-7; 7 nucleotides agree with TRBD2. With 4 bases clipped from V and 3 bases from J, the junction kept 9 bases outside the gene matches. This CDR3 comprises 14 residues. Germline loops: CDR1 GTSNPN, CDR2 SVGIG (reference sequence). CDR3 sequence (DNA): TGTGCCTGGACTAAAGACGGGACTAACTACGAGCAGTACTTC. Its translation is CAWTKDGTNYEQYF.

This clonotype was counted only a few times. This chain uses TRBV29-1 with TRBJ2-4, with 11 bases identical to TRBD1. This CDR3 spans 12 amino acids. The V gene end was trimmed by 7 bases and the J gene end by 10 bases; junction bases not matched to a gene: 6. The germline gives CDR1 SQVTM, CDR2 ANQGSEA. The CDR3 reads CSGGTGGSIQYF. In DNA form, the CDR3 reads TGCAGCGGGGGGACAGGGGGAAGTATTCAGTACTTC.

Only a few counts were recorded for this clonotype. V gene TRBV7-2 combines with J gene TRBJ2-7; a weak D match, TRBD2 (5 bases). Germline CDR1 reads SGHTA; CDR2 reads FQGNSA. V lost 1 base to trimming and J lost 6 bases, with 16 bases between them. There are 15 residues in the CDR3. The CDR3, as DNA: TGTGCCAGCAGCTTAGTTGACGGGATGGCGGCCGAGCAGTACTTC. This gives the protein CASSLVDGMAAEQYF. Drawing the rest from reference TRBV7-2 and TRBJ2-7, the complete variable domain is GAGVSQSPSNKVTEKGKDVELRCDPISGHTALYWYRQSLGQGLEFLIYFQGNSAPDKSGLPSDRFSAERTGGSVSTLTIQRTQQEDSAVYLCASSLVDGMAAEQYFGPGTRLTVT.